These 27 T cell receptor beta chains share one sample of origin, sequenced in a study of technical replicates of blood from a few donors. Here immunoSEQ multiplex PCR was the method, and the copy in TCRdb shows in-frame clones only, minus some. The sample has tens of thousands of clones, approximately 92% seen once; the top ten hold around 4.4%. Material for sequencing was PBMCs. Every receptor here comes from a human donor in good health. Some clones in this sample may be carry-over from other donors' samples.

The V call is TRBV6-6, the J call TRBJ1-2; D might be TRBD1 (6 bases). This CDR3 contains 12 residues. Germline CDR1 is MNHNY and CDR2 is SVGAGI (reference sequence). Trimming removed 7 bases at V and 8 bases at J, with 14 bases between. As DNA, the CDR3 is TGTGCCAGCAACGGGGGGGGGCAGGGCTACACCTTC. Encoded protein: CASNGGGQGYTF.

This chain joins TRBV7-8 and TRBJ2-1, with D uncertain. Trimming took 2 bases from V and 7 from J, leaving 6 bases between them. Germline CDR1 SGHVS, CDR2 FQNEAQ. The CDR3 has 12 amino acids. The CDR3 protein is CASSLNSNEQFF. The CDR3 nucleotides are TGTGCCAGCAGCTTAAACTCAAATGAGCAGTTCTTC.

V and J are TRBV7-2 and TRBJ1-4; 9 bases match TRBD1. Trimming removed 5 bases from V and 4 bases from J; junction bases left unmatched: 2. The V gene's germline CDR1 is SGHTA and CDR2 FQGNSA. The CDR3 has 14 residues. CDR3 residues: CASSPDRGNEKLFF. The CDR3 DNA reads as TGTGCCAGCAGCCCGGACAGGGGTAATGAAAAACTGTTTTTT.

The J gene is TRBJ2-7, the V gene TRBV18; D not resolved. V was clipped by 3 bases and J by 6 bases, with 15 bases between them. Per the germline V gene, CDR1 is KGHSH and CDR2 is LQKENI. The CDR3 is 14 amino acids. CDR3 amino acids: CASSPGEERREQYF. Here the CDR3 DNA reads TGTGCCAGCTCACCCGGCGAGGAGCGCCGCGAGCAGTACTTC.

This rearrangement joins TRBV2 to TRBJ2-1; TRBD2 matches at 8 bases. V shed 5 bases and J 2 bases; nucleotides not matched to a gene: 2. Germline V gives CDR1 SNHLY, CDR2 FYNNEI. This CDR3 has 14 amino acids. CDR3 loop: CASSLSGTYNEQFF. CDR3 sequence (DNA): TGTGCCAGCAGTCTTAGCGGGACCTACAATGAGCAGTTCTTC.

The chain employs TRBV5-1 and TRBJ2-5; D gene uncertain. The germline V gene encodes CDR1 SGHRS and CDR2 YFSETQ. V dropped 0 bases and J dropped 3 bases, with 12 bases sitting between them. There are 15 residues in the CDR3. CDR3 amino acids: CASSLDVRLKETQYF. The CDR3 DNA follows: TGCGCCAGCAGCTTGGATGTACGACTGAAAGAGACCCAGTACTTC.

The V and J genes are TRBV19 and TRBJ2-6; TRBD1 aligns across 7 bases. V lost 5 bases and J lost 0; bases outside the gene matches: 7. CDR1 and CDR2 (germline): LNHDA, SQIVND (reference sequence). CDR3 size: 17 residues. The CDR3: CASSVGTVGSGANVLTF. The DNA of the CDR3 is TGTGCCAGTAGTGTAGGGACAGTTGGCTCTGGGGCCAACGTCCTGACTTTC.

The chain employs TRBV5-1 and TRBJ2-2, with unresolved D. The V gene lost 0 bases and the J gene lost 1 base, with 7 bases spanning the gap. Germline V lookup: CDR1 SGHRS, CDR2 YFSETQ. The CDR3 extends over 15 amino acids. As DNA, the CDR3 is TGCGCCAGCAGCTTGGGGCACCAGAACACCGGGGAGCTGTTTTTT. Amino acid sequence: CASSLGHQNTGELFF.

The chain is built from TRBV14 and TRBJ2-7; 7 nucleotides align to TRBD2. Germline V gene sequence: CDR1 SGHDN, CDR2 FVKESK. CDR3 length: 14 amino acids. Trimming cost V 4 bases and J 1 base; bases outside gene matches: 4. This CDR3 is CASSLTGGSYEQYF. In DNA, the CDR3 is TGTGCCAGCAGCCTCACCGGGGGGTCCTACGAGCAGTACTTC.

The chain recombines TRBV2 with TRBJ2-7; 7 nucleotides agree with TRBD2. With V trimmed by 6 bases and J by 3 bases, 11 bases remained unmatched. CDR3 size: 15 residues. Germline-derived CDR1 and CDR2 are SNHLY and FYNNEI. CDR3 protein: CASRASGRPDYEQYF. The CDR3 DNA reads TGTGCCAGCAGGGCTAGCGGACGACCCGACTACGAGCAGTACTTC.

The V and J genes are TRBV6-1 and TRBJ1-2; weak D call: TRBD1 (5 bases). Germline V CDR1 and CDR2: MNHNS, SASEGT. This CDR3 region has 14 residues. V shed 3 bases and J shed 4 bases, with 12 bases lying between them. The CDR3 here is CASSDTGVGYGYTF. The CDR3 DNA is TGTGCCAGCAGTGATACGGGGGTAGGCTATGGCTACACCTTC.

This rearrangement joins TRBV13 to TRBJ1-2; 11 bases align to TRBD1. Germline V lookup: CDR1 PRHDT, CDR2 FYEKMQ (reference sequence). This CDR3 contains 14 residues. Trimming cost V 7 bases and J 5 bases; bases outside gene matches: 6. CDR3 residues: CASTMDRGPYGYTF. CDR3 nucleotides: TGTGCCAGCACCATGGACAGGGGGCCTTATGGCTACACCTTC. Variable domain in full (rest from reference TRBV13 and TRBJ1-2): AAGVIQSPRHLIKEKRETATLKCYPIPRHDTVYWYQQGPGQDPQFLISFYEKMQSDKGSIPDRFSAQQFSDYHSELNMSSLELGDSALYFCASTMDRGPYGYTFGSGTRLTVV.

The rearrangement links TRBV27 to TRBJ2-7; D is perhaps TRBD1 (5 bases). V was clipped by 6 bases and J by 3 bases, with 12 bases between them. This CDR3 contains 13 residues. Germline V gene sequence: CDR1 MNHEY, CDR2 SMNVEV (reference sequence). CDR3 in DNA: TGTGCCAGCAGCCCCCAGGGTAACTACGAGCAGTACTTC. Protein: CASSPQGNYEQYF.

This rearrangement joins TRBV19 to TRBJ1-2; TRBD1 might be the D (5 bases). This CDR3 is 13 amino acids long. The germline V gene encodes CDR1 LNHDA and CDR2 SQIVND (reference sequence). Trimming removed 3 bases at V and 6 bases at J, with 11 bases between. CDR3 in amino acids: CASSIGGSDGYTF. The CDR3 DNA reads TGTGCCAGTAGTATCGGGGGGAGCGATGGCTACACCTTC.

The rearrangement links TRBV18 to TRBJ1-2, with 7 bases identical to TRBD1. Trimming removed 3 bases from V and 6 bases from J; junction bases left unmatched: 1. CDR3 length: 12 residues. Per the germline V gene, CDR1 is KGHSH and CDR2 is LQKENI. The CDR3 coding sequence is TGTGCCAGCTCACCGACAGGGAATGGCTACACCTTC. Encoded protein: CASSPTGNGYTF.

This clone turned up a few times. The chain uses TRBV6-4 and TRBJ2-3; no reliable D call. Germline CDR1 and CDR2: MRHNA and SNTAGT. V dropped 5 bases and J dropped 3 bases, with 9 bases sitting between them. The CDR3 spans 13 residues. The CDR3 bases are TGTGCCAGCAGTCAGGCCGAAACAGATACGCAGTATTTT. This translates into CASSQAETDTQYF.

In its sample, this clone was seen once. The chain combines TRBV18 with TRBJ2-7; 10 nucleotides agree with TRBD1. CDR1 KGHSH and CDR2 LQKENI come from the germline V gene. CDR3 length: 14 amino acids. The J segment lost 2 bases and the V segment lost 10 bases, leaving 8 bases of the junction unmatched. The CDR3 DNA sequence: TGTGCCACCTCCACCGGGACAGGGGCCTACGAGCAGTACTTC. Translation: CATSTGTGAYEQYF.

The V call is TRBV6-5, the J call TRBJ2-3; the match to TRBD2 covers 12 bases. Germline values: CDR1 MNHEY, CDR2 SVGAGI. After removal of 3 bases from V and 8 bases from J, the junction contained 6 bases not matched to a gene. CDR3 length: 15 residues. CDR3 in DNA: TGTGCCAGCAGTTATCGGACTAGCGGGGCTGTTACGCAGTATTTT. Translated: CASSYRTSGAVTQYF.

The genes are TRBV5-6 and TRBJ1-2, with 9 bases fitting TRBD1. This CDR3 is 13 amino acids long. Germline lookup yields CDR1 SGHDT and CDR2 YYEEEE. Losses at the gene ends were 6 bases for V and 8 bases for J; bases not matched to a gene: 8. The CDR3 nucleotides are TGTGCCAGCAACCTGGGACAGGGCGGAGGCTACACCTTC. Protein product: CASNLGQGGGYTF.

The chain uses TRBV5-4 and TRBJ2-7, with D maybe TRBD1 (5 bases). V lost 0 bases and J lost 2, with 12 bases in between. The CDR3 contains 15 residues. Germline CDR1 reads SGHNT; CDR2 reads YYREEE (reference sequence). Written as DNA, the CDR3 is TGTGCCAGCAGCTTGGTCGTGGGGCAAACCTACGAGCAGTACTTC. It translates to CASSLVVGQTYEQYF.

The gene calls are TRBV18 and TRBJ2-1, with 11 bases fitting TRBD2. Germline loops: CDR1 KGHSH, CDR2 LQKENI. This CDR3 region has 17 residues. J was trimmed by 4 bases and V by 3 bases; bases with no gene match: 8. As DNA, the CDR3 is TGTGCCAGCTCACCGATGACTAGCGGGATAGAGTACAATGAGCAGTTCTTC. This sequence encodes CASSPMTSGIEYNEQFF.

This clone appeared a single time. The chain is built from TRBV5-6 and TRBJ1-2; 7 nucleotides align to TRBD1. The CDR3 has 13 residues. V was pared by 2 bases and J by 7 bases, with 5 bases of the junction left unmatched. Germline loops: CDR1 SGHDT, CDR2 YYEEEE. CDR3 sequence reads: CASSFGQGGGYTF. The CDR3 DNA is TGTGCCAGCAGCTTTGGGCAGGGGGGTGGCTACACCTTC.

This chain uses TRBV5-6 with TRBJ1-1; D remains unclear. With 6 bases removed from V and 4 bases from J, the gap between germline ends came to 19 bases. CDR1 is SGHDT and CDR2 is YYEEEE in the germline V gene. The length of the CDR3 is 15 residues. The CDR3 region has the DNA TGTGCCAGCAAAAAACGCGGTGGAGGTAGCACTGAAGCTTTCTTT. This translates into CASKKRGGGSTEAFF. The complete variable domain, with remaining parts taken from reference TRBV5-6 and TRBJ1-1, reads DAGVTQSPTHLIKTRGQQVTLRCSPKSGHDTVSWYQQALGQGPQFIFQYYEEEERQRGNFPDRFSGHQFPNYSSELNVNALLLGDSALYLCASKKRGGGSTEAFFGQGTRLTVV.

This chain joins TRBV19 and TRBJ1-2, with 7 bases matching TRBD1. The CDR3 has 15 residues. J lost 3 bases, V lost 4 bases, and 8 bases had no gene match. Germline V gives CDR1 LNHDA, CDR2 SQIVND (reference sequence). The CDR3 loop is CASSTATGTDYGYTF. The CDR3 coding sequence is TGTGCCAGTAGTACGGCCACCGGGACAGACTATGGCTACACCTTC.

This chain connects TRBV27 to TRBJ2-7; D not resolved. The germline V gene has CDR1 MNHEY and CDR2 SMNVEV (reference sequence). The V and J ends lost 5 bases and 6 bases respectively, with 17 bases between them. The CDR3 is made up of 14 amino acids. CDR3 in amino acids: CASSTYRDLGEQYF. The CDR3 DNA reads TGTGCCAGCAGTACCTATAGAGACTTAGGCGAGCAGTACTTC.

V usage is TRBV4-3 and J usage is TRBJ2-7, with 8 bases lining up with TRBD1. CDR1 and CDR2 from the germline V gene are LGHNA and YSLEER. The V gene end was trimmed by 4 bases and the J gene end by 3 bases; junction bases not matched to a gene: 2. This CDR3 is built from 13 residues. CDR3 sequence (DNA): TGCGCCAGCAGCCCAGACAGGGGCTACGAGCAGTACTTC. This translates into CASSPDRGYEQYF.

The V call is TRBV4-3, the J call TRBJ1-1; D is unclear. V shed 4 bases and J shed 2 bases, with 8 bases lying between them. This CDR3 spans 13 amino acids. Germline CDR1 reads LGHNA; CDR2 reads YSLEER. The CDR3 nucleotides read TGCGCCAGCAGCCCTCAGGTTAACACTGAAGCTTTCTTT. Translation: CASSPQVNTEAFF.